This T cell receptor beta chain was captured in a study of cytomegalovirus exposure and HLA in healthy donors. Germline lookup yields CDR1 WSHSY and CDR2 SAAADI. The CDR3 runs 15 residues. Unmatched junction bases numbered 2, after V lost 6 bases and J lost 1 base. The method was immunoSEQ multiplex PCR; TCRdb's version includes in-frame clones alone and lacks a portion of them. The sample holds fewer than 150,000 clones, almost 85% seen once. Material for sequencing was PBMCs. The gene calls are TRBV10-2 and TRBJ2-5, with TRBD2 identical over 13 bases. The receptor comes from a man aged 25 to 40 in good health and CMV-seropositive. The CDR3 loop is CASRGTSGAQETQYF. The CDR3 DNA reads TGCGCCAGCAGGGGGACTAGCGGGGCCCAAGAGACCCAGTACTTC.